The source of this T cell receptor beta chain is a study of human T cells and chemical hapten exposure. Germline V gene lookup returns CDR1 LNHNV and CDR2 YYDKDF (reference sequence). The CDR3 sequence is 17 residues long. The V end was cut by 4 bases, the J end by 3 bases, with 19 bases between. Time point of the sample: pre-sensitization, week 0. Treatment denoted: therapeutic diphenylcyclopropenone sensitization with weekly scalp DPC. TCRdb called the RACE reads again in MiXCR, with one record for every CDR3 protein. The table has roughly 380,000 distinct CDR3 sequences, 5.1% seen once. This clonotype was observed a few times.

Sequencing was performed on whole blood, taken in connection with sensitization to the hapten diphenylcyclopropenone (DPC). The receptor comes from a woman between 45 and 60 years old with alopecia areata. Some clones in this sample may be carry-over from other donors' samples. J is TRBJ2-1 and V is TRBV15; either TRBD1 or TRBD2 may supply D (5 bases each). The CDR3 nucleotides are TGTGCCACCAGCAATCAAACCCGGGGCTATTTCTACAATGAGCAGTTCTTC. It is translated as CATSNQTRGYFYNEQFF.